The clone carrying this T cell receptor (beta chain) was counted ten times or more. Its antigen is currently unknown. These data belong to a study of molecular identifiers for immune sequencing clone quantification. About the research overall: Across replicate runs, RNA obtained from 20,000 or 100,000 naive CD8 cells was divided into five, with four undergoing sequencing. Study observations and caveats: Highly expanded clone sizes could end up underestimated if a barcode were shared by identical TCR molecules. Jurkat TCR RNA from one cell was spiked into 1 million or so naive cells, and it was reportedly detectable there.

Germline assignment: CDR1 DFQATT and CDR2 SNEGSKA (reference sequence). The CDR3 covers 14 residues. Trimming stripped 2 bases from V and 3 bases from J, with 14 bases between. Libraries used about 20,000 to 1,100,000 sorted naive CD8 T cells and 10%, 30% or 50% RNA input. TCRdb reprocessed the PCR reads with MiXCR, giving one entry per CDR3 protein. The sample shows roughly 100,000 distinct CDR3 sequences, about 32% of them seen only once. The receptor's source is a human donor in good health. Some libraries in this study had Jurkat cell RNA spiked in. The V gene is TRBV20-1, the J gene TRBJ2-7; weak D call: TRBD1 (6 bases). Input material: naive CD8+ T cells from blood, with Jurkat cell RNA spiked in. The subset is: FACS-sorted CD8+CD4-CCR7+CD45RA+ naive T cells. Here the CDR3 DNA reads TGCAGTGCTAGATCACGACAGGAGCTCTACGAGCAGTACTTC. Amino acid sequence: CSARSRQELYEQYF.